A single sample gave rise to the 17 T cell receptor beta chains below, sequenced in a study of CD8+ T cells in alopecia areata. Stated treatment: oral pan-JAK inhibitor, 5-10 mg twice daily. Sequencing used cDNA as its template, made by extracting RNA and reverse transcribing it. The repertoire was sequenced with immunoSEQ multiplex PCR; TCRdb's copy has only in-frame clones and lacks some. The sample includes nearly 200,000 clones, 58% of them seen just once. Sequences were derived from CD4+ T cells sorted from blood, sampled at week 24, from a patient treated with tofacitinib. The receptors shown here come from a human donor with alopecia areata.

The V gene is TRBV28, the J gene TRBJ1-4; maybe TRBD1 (6 bases). CDR3 size: 15 residues. Trimming left V 3 bases short and J 2 bases short, with 10 bases between. In germline, CDR1 is MDHEN, CDR2 SYDVKM. The CDR3 is CASSFWGATNEKLFF. The CDR3 DNA reads TGTGCCAGCAGTTTCTGGGGGGCTACTAATGAAAAACTGTTTTTT.

The V gene is TRBV7-2, the J gene TRBJ1-2, with D possibly being TRBD1 (5 bases). The length of the CDR3 is 13 residues. Germline assignment: CDR1 SGHTA and CDR2 FQGNSA. V shed 5 bases and J shed 6 bases, with 13 bases lying between them. CDR3 sequence (DNA): TGTGCCAGCAGCCCCCAAGGGGCGGATGGCTACACCTTC. It is translated as CASSPQGADGYTF.

This sequence joins TRBV14 and TRBJ2-3; D uncertain. Looked up from germline, CDR1 is SGHDN and CDR2 is FVKESK. This CDR3 spans 12 amino acids. V lost 1 base to trimming and J lost 6 bases, with 5 bases between them. CDR3 nucleotides: TGTGCCAGCAGCCAAGTCATGGATACGCAGTATTTT. Its translation is CASSQVMDTQYF. Based on the CDR3 plus reference TRBV14 and TRBJ2-3, the full variable domain is EAGVTQFPSHSVIEKGQTVTLRCDPISGHDNLYWYRRVMGKEIKFLLHFVKESKQDESGMPNNRFLAERTGGTYSTLKVQPAELEDSGVYFCASSQVMDTQYFGPGTRLTVL.

This chain joins TRBV23-1 and TRBJ1-5, with D possibly TRBD1 on 5 matching bases. TRBV23-1 is an ORF; its function is uncertain. V was cut by 8 bases and J by 0 bases, with 20 bases left in between. This CDR3 region has 17 residues. The CDR3 loop reads CASPALGRIHSNQPQHF. The CDR3 DNA reads TGCGCCAGCCCAGCATTGGGACGGATCCATAGCAATCAGCCCCAGCATTTT.

The chain joins TRBV6-5 to TRBJ2-3; TRBD1 might be the D (7 bases). Trimming took off 5 bases at V and 8 bases at J, with 20 bases between the two ends. CDR3 length: 15 amino acids. Looked up from germline, CDR1 is MNHEY and CDR2 is SVGAGI. CDR3 in DNA: TGTGCCAGCAGTCGGGGACAGACGGGGGCCACTACGCAGTATTTT. This translates into CASSRGQTGATTQYF.

The chain has TRBV27 and TRBJ2-7, with a weak D call TRBD2 (5 bases). V was trimmed by 3 bases and J by 0 bases, leaving 9 bases between them. The CDR3 has 14 amino acids. CDR1 is MNHEY and CDR2 is SMNVEV in the germline V gene (reference sequence). The CDR3 DNA is TGTGCCAGCAGTTTCCTAGCCAGCTCCTACGAGCAGTACTTC. Protein: CASSFLASSYEQYF.

This clone has a single count. The chain is built from TRBV4-1 and TRBJ2-4, with D possibly being TRBD2 (6 bases). The CDR3 consists of 13 residues. V was pared by 0 bases and J by 15 bases, with 15 bases between. The germline gives CDR1 MGHRA, CDR2 YSYEKL. The CDR3 coding sequence is TGCGCCAGCAGCCAAGATCGTCGCGGGACGCGGTACTTC. It translates to CASSQDRRGTRYF.

The chain links TRBV7-2 to TRBJ2-1; D gene uncertain. Germline V gene lookup returns CDR1 SGHTA and CDR2 FQGNSA. Trimming cost V 4 bases and J 15 bases, with 13 bases left between them. The CDR3 covers 11 residues. Here the CDR3 reads CASSSFVAWFF. For the CDR3, the DNA is TGTGCCAGCAGCTCATTTGTCGCGTGGTTCTTC.

The chain carries TRBV9 and TRBJ2-7, with D possibly TRBD2 on 5 matching bases. Trimming removed 4 bases from V and 2 bases from J, with 16 bases in between. The CDR3 spans 15 residues. Germline values: CDR1 SGDLS, CDR2 YYNGEE. The CDR3 DNA reads as TGTGCCAGCAGCAATTCGACTATTAACCCCTACGAGCAGTACTTC. Translated: CASSNSTINPYEQYF.

In its sample, this clone was seen many times. The junction does not match germline at one end; this may be a read error. The sample holds other DNA sequences that translate to the same CDR3. Here the CDR3 DNA reads TGTGCCAGCAGCTTGCGGGGGGGTACCAATCAGCCCCAGCATTTT. The encoded protein is CASSLRGGTNQPQHF. V gene TRBV5-1 combines with J gene TRBJ1-5; TRBD1 is a possible D gene (5 bases). The germline V gene has CDR1 SGHRS and CDR2 YFSETQ. This CDR3 has 15 amino acids.

The rearrangement links TRBV11-2 to TRBJ2-7; D is undetermined. CDR1 is SGHAT, CDR2 FQNNGV, per germline. This CDR3 contains 10 residues. Trimming stripped 5 bases from V and 2 bases from J, with 1 base between. Here the CDR3 reads CASSPYEQYF. Here the CDR3 DNA reads TGTGCCAGCAGCCCCTACGAGCAGTACTTC. The variable domain in full, with the rest retrieved from reference TRBV11-2 and TRBJ2-7, is EAGVAQSPRYKIIEKRQSVAFWCNPISGHATLYWYQQILGQGPKLLIQFQNNGVVDDSQLPKDRFSAERLKGVDSTLKIQPAKLEDSAVYLCASSPYEQYFGPGTRLTVT.

The gene calls are TRBV5-1 and TRBJ2-4; TRBD1 matches 12 bases. This CDR3 has 16 amino acids. The germline CDR1 and CDR2 sequences are SGHRS and YFSETQ. With 4 bases clipped from V and 7 bases from J, the junction kept 9 bases outside the gene matches. The CDR3 DNA sequence: TGCGCCAGCAGCAGTTCCGGGACAGGGGGCGTTAACATTCAGTACTTC. This sequence encodes CASSSSGTGGVNIQYF. Complete variable domain (other parts from reference TRBV5-1 and TRBJ2-4): KAGVTQTPRYLIKTRGQQVTLSCSPISGHRSVSWYQQTPGQGLQFLFEYFSETQRNKGNFPGRFSGRQFSNSRSEMNVSTLELGDSALYLCASSSSGTGGVNIQYFGAGTRLSVL.

The chain recombines TRBV27 with TRBJ2-7; TRBD1 matches at 12 bases. V lost 2 bases to trimming and J lost 4 bases; unmatched junction nucleotides: 3. Per germline, CDR1 MNHEY and CDR2 SMNVEV (reference sequence). The CDR3 runs to 15 residues. This CDR3 is CASSLTGQGAYEQYF. The CDR3 DNA reads TGTGCCAGCAGTTTAACGGGACAGGGGGCTTACGAGCAGTACTTC.

The V call is TRBV4-1, the J call TRBJ2-4; D possibly corresponds to TRBD1 (6 bases). V shed 5 bases and J shed 7 bases, with 21 bases lying between them. This CDR3 region has 16 residues. Germline values: CDR1 MGHRA, CDR2 YSYEKL. The CDR3 bases are TGCGCCAGCAGCGCCCGAGGAGGCAGGGGAAGGAACATTCAGTACTTC. Residues: CASSARGGRGRNIQYF.

As for this clone: Other DNA sequences in this sample translate to the same CDR3. The rearrangement links TRBV29-1 to TRBJ2-5; the match to TRBD1 covers 7 bases. The CDR3 loop spans 12 amino acids. Germline assignment: CDR1 SQVTM and CDR2 ANQGSEA. V was clipped by 7 bases and J by 2 bases; unmatched bases: 4. As DNA, the CDR3 is TGCAGCGCAGGACAGGCTCAAGAGACCCAGTACTTC. Protein product: CSAGQAQETQYF.

This clone was seen once. The V gene is TRBV5-1, the J gene TRBJ2-7; the D gene is possibly TRBD1 (6 bases). CDR3 length equals 14 residues. Between the trimmed V and J ends, which lost 0 bases and 2 bases, there was a span of 9 bases. Germline CDR1 and CDR2: SGHRS and YFSETQ. CDR3 sequence (DNA): TGCGCCAGCAGCTTGGGACAGGTTCCCTACGAGCAGTACTTC. This translates into CASSLGQVPYEQYF.

The J gene is TRBJ1-6, the V gene TRBV4-3; 8 nucleotides line up with TRBD1. The CDR3 consists of 20 residues. Per the germline V gene, CDR1 is LGHNA and CDR2 is YSLEER. After removal of 0 bases from V and 7 bases from J, the junction contained 17 bases not matched to a gene. This CDR3 is CASSQERVGRGLGWNSPLHF. CDR3 nucleotides: TGCGCCAGCAGCCAAGAGCGCGTTGGCAGGGGGCTAGGTTGGAATTCACCCCTCCACTTT.